Listed below are T cell receptor beta chains from one sample, sequenced in a study of blood T cell repertoires in COVID-19. Some clones are missing from TCRdb's copy, which holds only in-frame ones; the method was immunoSEQ multiplex PCR. In the table there are 200,000 to 250,000 clones, 60% to 85% of which are singletons. The sample taken for sequencing was peripheral blood. The receptor source for this set is a woman aged 65 to 85 with acute or convalescent COVID-19. CDR3s include the opening cysteine and the closing phenylalanine or tryptophan. The size of a clone is reported for some rows only, either as once, few or many, or as a class for expanded clones.

V gene,J gene,clone size,CDR3 protein
TRBV2,TRBJ2-3,NA,CASGASGGARDTQYF
TRBV19,TRBJ2-2,NA,CASNPSHTGELFF
TRBV24-1,TRBJ2-3,NA,CATSDPGTSWAADTQYF
TRBV20-1,TRBJ2-1,once,CSASRRGGANEQFF
TRBV10-3,TRBJ2-3,NA,CAISLAGGTDTQYF
TRBV2,TRBJ2-5,NA,CASSEAVDRWETQYF
TRBV6-5,TRBJ2-3,NA,CASSARGQPTDTQYF
TRBV6-5,TRBJ1-5,NA,CASRVVVNQPQHF
TRBV4-3,TRBJ2-2,NA,CASSQDPRGTGELFF
TRBV6-5,TRBJ1-2,NA,CASSYSRQGRHYGYTF
TRBV30,TRBJ1-5,NA,CAWSLTDLSNQPQHF
TRBV25-1,TRBJ2-5,NA,CASRDQVRETQYF
TRBV6-5,TRBJ2-2,once,CASSYSGGVNGELFF
TRBV7-6,TRBJ2-5,NA,CASSLAGGQKTQYF
TRBV6-5,TRBJ2-2,NA,CASSSYRGGYTGELFF
TRBV6-5,TRBJ2-2,NA,CASSQNTGELFF
TRBV20-1,TRBJ2-1,once,CSARRFAEQFF
TRBV11-1,TRBJ2-5,NA,CASSSSSETQYF
TRBV30,TRBJ1-1,NA,CAWAQTGGTEAFF
TRBV21-1,TRBJ1-3,NA,CASSDLPGDRSSGNTIYF
TRBV15,TRBJ1-5,NA,CATSSQTGEEQPQHF
TRBV24-1,TRBJ1-1,NA,CATRTALLYENTEAFF
TRBV6-5,TRBJ1-5,NA,CASSLDRGGIQPQHF
TRBV7-8,TRBJ1-1,many,CASRRAGNTEAFF
TRBV28,TRBJ1-5,many,CASSSGTAYQPQHF
TRBV14,TRBJ2-2,NA,CASSQDGGRGGELFF
TRBV6-4,TRBJ2-2,NA,CASSDYGGANTGELFF
TRBV19,TRBJ1-1,few,CASADSSMNTEAFF
TRBV9,TRBJ2-1,once,CASSVEGREQFF
TRBV5-6,TRBJ1-2,NA,CASSGGVAVYTF
TRBV2,TRBJ1-6,NA,CASKGTSSYNSPLHF
TRBV24-1,TRBJ1-1,NA,CATSGNREAFF
TRBV4-1,TRBJ2-1,NA,CASSQTGTPFNEQFF
TRBV24-1,TRBJ2-4,once,CATSGGVIDIQYF
TRBV28,TRBJ1-2,NA,CASSLGTTGYTF
TRBV3-1/TRBV3-2,TRBJ2-3,NA,CASSHAVSSDTQYF
TRBV4-3,TRBJ1-3,NA,CASSQVRGNGNTIYF
TRBV6-5,TRBJ2-7,NA,CASSYGQGSYEQYF
TRBV4-3,TRBJ2-7,NA,CASSQDLQDREYF
TRBV5-5,TRBJ2-2,NA,CASSPTTGDTGELFF